A single sample gave rise to the 2 T cell receptor beta chains below, sequenced in a study of T cells in Graves' hyperthyroidism and ophthalmopathy. Amplified TCR beta CDR3 regions derived from RNA transcripts. The primer set for the first-round RT-PCR of the TCR CDR3 was HTBI. Each CDR3 protein gets one entry after TCRdb re-called the multiplex PCR reads with MiXCR. The sample has 300,000 or so distinct CDR3 sequences; roughly 15% are singletons. The specimen sequenced was blood. The receptors originated from a man aged 25-45 years with Graves' hyperthyroidism.

In its sample, this clonotype was seen many times. V usage is TRBV12-3 or TRBV12-4 and J usage is TRBJ2-1, with D perhaps matching TRBD1 (6 bases). Trimming removed 0 bases from V and 10 bases from J, with 13 bases in between. The CDR3 has 14 amino acids. For the CDR3, the DNA is TGTGCCAGCAGTTTAGCGGGCAGGGGTACGGAGCAGTTCTTC. This translates into CASSLAGRGTEQFF.

The J gene is TRBJ1-2, the V gene TRBV11-2; D perhaps matches TRBD1 (6 bases). V gave up 5 bases and J gave up 4 bases, with 14 bases separating them. Germline-derived CDR1 and CDR2 are SGHAT and FQNNGV. The CDR3 spans 14 residues. In nucleotides, the CDR3 is TGTGCCAGCAGCACGGGGGGGGGGCCCTATGGCTACACCTTC. It is translated as CASSTGGGPYGYTF.